This is a list of T cell receptor beta chains from one sample in a study of CD8 T cells in ankylosing spondylitis. TCRdb processed the 5' RACE reads anew with MiXCR; each CDR3 protein has one entry. The data show about 240,000 distinct CDR3 sequences, around 7.8% seen once. The sample was blood, either unsorted or a sorted T cell fraction (not recorded which). Source of these receptors: a male donor with ankylosing spondylitis or in good health (not recorded which). CDR3s leave out the opening cysteine and the closing phenylalanine or tryptophan.

>TRBV7-2|TRBJ1-1
ASSLLGQGNTEAF
>TRBV6-1|TRBJ1-6
ASVGTGASPLH
>TRBV19|TRBJ1-1
ASRTGVYTEAF
>TRBV29-1|TRBJ1-1
SVVGQGGTEAF
>TRBV20-1|TRBJ1-1
SADTGTRNTEAF
>TRBV20-1|TRBJ1-1
SARDLSLGTGPPGTEAF
>TRBV6-1|TRBJ1-6
ASSEVGGGSYNSPLH
>TRBV5-6|TRBJ2-2
ASSLIQGARTGELF
>TRBV27|TRBJ2-7
ASSQGQGYEQY
>TRBV6-6|TRBJ1-1
ATYRDTEAF
>TRBV4-3|TRBJ1-2
ASSPKSGIDGYT
>TRBV6-2/TRBV6-3|TRBJ1-1
ASNRRPGDTEAF
>TRBV7-2|TRBJ2-7
ASSLARGSYEQY
>TRBV12-3/TRBV12-4|TRBJ2-5
ASSLMGRETQY
>TRBV5-5|TRBJ2-4
ASSPEGVAGIQY
>TRBV5-5|TRBJ1-2
ASSLYLTGTAGYT
>TRBV14|TRBJ2-3
ASSQDRQGTQY
>TRBV20-1|TRBJ2-5
SAREWTGEETQS
>TRBV7-2|TRBJ2-7
ASSKLTFGSLEQY
>TRBV18|TRBJ2-1
ASSPRIADASYNEQF
>TRBV28|TRBJ2-1
ASSLPSGNEQF
>TRBV18|TRBJ1-2
ASSPPSDRGYGYT
>TRBV12-3/TRBV12-4|TRBJ1-1
ASSSGQGLNTEAF
>TRBV20-1|TRBJ1-1
SARVGGRNTEAF
>TRBV12-3/TRBV12-4|TRBJ2-2
ASRGLGREVGTGELF
>TRBV20-1|TRBJ1-3
SARKTDSGNTLY
>TRBV20-1|TRBJ1-1
SAKTGGDTEAF
>TRBV12-3/TRBV12-4|TRBJ2-3
ASSLGGSLTDTQY
>TRBV12-3/TRBV12-4|TRBJ2-7
ASSPGRPYEQY